Shown below are 9 T cell receptor beta chains from a single sample sequenced in a study of cytomegalovirus exposure and HLA in healthy donors. 13 Jbeta primers and 60 Vbeta primers were used for the PCR. Assay: immunoSEQ multiplex PCR; the TCRdb copy retains only in-frame clones and omits some. Of under 70,000 clones in the sample, around 63% were seen once. Sequencing used PBMCs. The receptors were gathered from a young woman in good health and CMV-seronegative.

V gene TRBV30 combines with J gene TRBJ1-5; 9 bases are a match to TRBD1. The length of the CDR3 is 16 residues. CDR1 and CDR2 (germline): GTSNPN, SVGIG (reference sequence). The trim removed 3 bases at V and 5 bases at J, leaving 11 bases unmatched. The CDR3 is CAWSRRQGGPDQPQHF. The CDR3 DNA is TGTGCCTGGAGCAGACGACAGGGGGGTCCGGATCAGCCCCAGCATTTT.

V is TRBV5-1 and J is TRBJ2-7; 8 nucleotides line up with TRBD2. Germline lookup yields CDR1 SGHRS and CDR2 YFSETQ. The V segment lost 3 bases and the J segment 0 bases; nucleotides outside the gene matches: 5. The length of the CDR3 is 15 residues. The CDR3 is CASSWRGASSYEQYF. The CDR3 region has the DNA TGCGCCAGCAGCTGGCGGGGGGCCAGCTCCTACGAGCAGTACTTC.

This chain joins TRBV10-3 and TRBJ1-2; no firm D call. The CDR3 is 15 amino acids. Germline V CDR1 and CDR2: ENHRY, SYGVKD. The V end was cut by 1 base, the J end by 2 bases, with 11 bases between. CDR3 nucleotides: TGTGCCATCAGTGAGTTCCCGGGGAACAACTATGGCTACACCTTC. Translation gives CAISEFPGNNYGYTF.

This clone appeared many times. This chain links TRBV12-5 with TRBJ2-3, with a weak D call TRBD2 (6 bases). The V end was cut by 5 bases, the J end by 4 bases, with 13 bases between. The germline V gene has CDR1 LGHNT and CDR2 FRNRAP. The CDR3 contains 14 residues. CDR3 nucleotides: TGTGCTAGTGGTCGGGACTCTACCGCAGATACGCAGTATTTT. It yields the protein CASGRDSTADTQYF. Combining the CDR3 with reference TRBV12-5 and TRBJ2-3 gives the whole variable domain DARVTQTPRHKVTEMGQEVTMRCQPILGHNTVFWYRQTMMQGLELLAYFRNRAPLDDSGMPKDRFSAEMPDATLATLKIQPSEPRDSAVYFCASGRDSTADTQYFGPGTRLTVL.

The rearrangement links TRBV5-5 to TRBJ1-3; D remains ambiguous. Trimming pared 4 bases from V and 8 bases from J, leaving 10 bases between. The CDR3 totals 12 residues. Germline CDR1 and CDR2: SGHKS and YYEKEE (reference sequence). CDR3 region: CASSGARHTIYF. The CDR3 nucleotides are TGTGCCAGCAGCGGAGCGCGACACACCATATATTTT.

A single count supports this clone. The gene calls are TRBV7-3 and TRBJ2-4, with TRBD2 identical over 8 bases. Losses at the gene ends were 1 base for V and 5 bases for J; bases not matched to a gene: 10. Germline CDR1 and CDR2: SGHTA and FQGTGA. This CDR3 has 17 amino acids. For the CDR3, the DNA is TGTGCCAGCAGCTTAATACTGGGCGGGGGGCCTCAAAACATTCAGTACTTC. The encoded protein is CASSLILGGGPQNIQYF.

In DNA form, the CDR3 reads TGTGCCAGTACCGGGGGGACTAGCGGGGGGGCGAGGAGGAATGAGCAGTTCTTC. It is translated as CASTGGTSGGARRNEQFF. This rearrangement joins TRBV19 to TRBJ2-1; 16 bases align to TRBD2. Germline CDR1 LNHDA, CDR2 SQIVND (reference sequence). V was clipped by 7 bases and J by 7 bases; unmatched bases: 13. There are 18 residues in the CDR3.

A few counts support this clone. The V and J genes are TRBV7-2 and TRBJ1-5, with TRBD1 identical over 7 bases. CDR1 and CDR2 from the germline V gene are SGHTA and FQGNSA. The junction had 12 bases not matched to a gene; V was cut back by 8 bases and J by 11 bases. This CDR3 comprises 13 residues. The CDR3 sequence is CASGYEGADSQHF. The CDR3 DNA sequence: TGTGCCAGCGGTTACGAGGGGGCCGATTCCCAGCATTTT.

This clone was recorded a few times. The chain links TRBV5-6 to TRBJ1-5, with 10 bases aligning to TRBD1. CDR3 length equals 16 residues. Germline V lookup: CDR1 SGHDT, CDR2 YYEEEE. V trimming: 4 bases; J trimming: 4 bases; junction bases outside the gene matches: 8. This CDR3 reads CASSTGTGVGNQPQHF. The CDR3 DNA reads TGTGCCAGCAGCACCGGGACAGGGGTTGGAAATCAGCCCCAGCATTTT. The entire variable domain, with the rest obtained from reference TRBV5-6 and TRBJ1-5, is as follows: DAGVTQSPTHLIKTRGQQVTLRCSPKSGHDTVSWYQQALGQGPQFIFQYYEEEERQRGNFPDRFSGHQFPNYSSELNVNALLLGDSALYLCASSTGTGVGNQPQHFGDGTRLSIL.